A single T cell receptor beta chain is shown here with its context. These data belong to a study of T cells in localized non-small cell lung cancer. J lost 6 bases, V lost 5 bases, and 7 bases had no gene match. Germline V gives CDR1 MDHEN, CDR2 SYDVKM. CDR3 length equals 14 residues. Libraries were prepared by immunoSEQ multiplex PCR; TCRdb keeps only in-frame clonotypes and omits some of them. The sample lists about 26,000 clones, about 88% occurring once. This receptor was taken from a female donor of 60 years or more with stage II squamous cell lung carcinoma. The V and J genes are TRBV28 and TRBJ2-1; 7 nucleotides agree with TRBD2. The material sequenced was peripheral blood, taken before any cancer treatment. Written as DNA, the CDR3 is TGTGCCAGCAGTGCGGGGGTCCTAGGCAATGAGCAGTTCTTC. This sequence encodes CASSAGVLGNEQFF.